Listed below are T cell receptor beta chains from one sample, sequenced in a study of T-cell reconstitution after alpha-beta-depleted transplantation in children. A single record per CDR3 protein comes from TCRdb applying MiXCR to the PCR reads. The sample shows 27,000 or so distinct CDR3 sequences, roughly a sixth of them seen only once. The specimen was PBMCs, mostly from graft donor cells, collected 60 days after TCRalphabeta/CD19-depleted stem cell transplant. The receptor source for this set is a male patient aged 2 to 9 who had a stem cell transplant for acute lymphoblastic leukemia, so the T cells may come from the graft donor. Both conserved end residues are part of each CDR3. Each record gives: D gene, V gene, J gene, CDR3 protein. D genes are given only for firm matches.

>TRBD2|TRBV28|TRBJ2-7
CASSQGGLAAYEQYF
>-|TRBV20-1|TRBJ1-1
CSLSQHGGLNTEAFF
>-|TRBV20-1|TRBJ1-1
CSAPAQGSPAEAFF
>TRBD2|TRBV7-6|TRBJ2-1
CASSLVGGASGSGNEQFF
>-|TRBV15|TRBJ2-3
CATSRDSGLSTDTQYF
>TRBD1|TRBV6-5|TRBJ2-7
CASWGQGTKGYEQYF
>TRBD1|TRBV20-1|TRBJ1-2
CSAVVENRGFNGYTF
>TRBD1|TRBV5-5|TRBJ1-2
CASSKQGADGYTF
>-|TRBV28|TRBJ1-1
CASSFASPNTEAFF
>-|TRBV18|TRBJ2-7
CASSSNYEQYF
>-|TRBV11-2|TRBJ2-7
CASSLNRDTSYEQYF
>-|TRBV20-1|TRBJ1-1
CSARDRGTMNTEAFF
>-|TRBV12-5|TRBJ2-3
CASGDSPTDTQYF
>-|TRBV6-1|TRBJ2-5
CASSDSLIRETQYF
>-|TRBV5-5|TRBJ1-5
CASSPEPYGQPQHF
>TRBD1|TRBV20-1|TRBJ1-1
CSAPIDRGIEAFF
>-|TRBV28|TRBJ1-3
CASSLSDPLPGNTIYF
>-|TRBV30|TRBJ1-6
CAWRDGLSPLHF
>-|TRBV29-1|TRBJ1-4
CSVTTRRGNEKLFF
>-|TRBV10-2|TRBJ1-4
CASSDWPTNEKLFF
>TRBD1|TRBV28|TRBJ1-2
CASRAPARGTGLSGYTF
>TRBD2|TRBV19|TRBJ2-4
CASHSMGGENIQYF
>TRBD2|TRBV2|TRBJ2-7
CASSGRLAGAYEQYF
>TRBD1|TRBV6-5|TRBJ2-5
CASSSGQGAETQYF
>TRBD1|TRBV6-5|TRBJ2-2
CASSYSTGVSTGELFF
>-|TRBV20-1|TRBJ2-7
CSARFGPQPYEQYF
>TRBD2|TRBV15|TRBJ2-7
CATRKTSGSHEQYF
>-|TRBV12-3/TRBV12-4|TRBJ2-7
CASSLRQGSYEQYF
>-|TRBV3-1|TRBJ2-3
CASSQGVRDTQYF
>-|TRBV6-5|TRBJ1-5
CASSWGPQGNQPQHF
>TRBD2|TRBV4-3|TRBJ2-1
CASSQDASRGEQFF
>-|TRBV6-2/TRBV6-3|TRBJ1-2
CASSTPSGALSGYTF
>TRBD1|TRBV7-9|TRBJ2-1
CASSWGDRPMFF
>-|TRBV6-5|TRBJ1-1
CASGGAGTEAFF
>-|TRBV7-9|TRBJ2-5
CASSFDRETQYF
>TRBD2|TRBV2|TRBJ2-2
CASTRVTSGGAETGELFF
>TRBD2|TRBV10-3|TRBJ2-2
CATTSGRAANTGELFF
>-|TRBV4-1|TRBJ2-7
CASSQDSGPGAEQYF
>-|TRBV5-3|TRBJ2-2
CARSLIEGLNTGELFF
>TRBD1|TRBV4-2|TRBJ1-1
CASSRDRTGGWLKNTEAFF
>TRBD2|TRBV3-1|TRBJ2-1
CASSQPGRGNEQFF
>TRBD1|TRBV12-3/TRBV12-4|TRBJ1-1
CASSPGQSLPMNTEAFF
>TRBD2|TRBV20-1|TRBJ2-5
CSASGTSGGETQYF
>-|TRBV18|TRBJ2-3
CASSPAERSTDTQYF
>-|TRBV5-1|TRBJ2-7
CASSLGNSATYEQYF
>TRBD1|TRBV7-8|TRBJ2-3
CASSLTWTGDTDTQYF
>TRBD2|TRBV20-1|TRBJ2-7
CSAPSGTYEQYF
>TRBD1|TRBV5-6|TRBJ1-1
CASSLGQGHTEAFF
>TRBD2|TRBV10-3|TRBJ2-3
CAISAGGPNTQYF
>TRBD1|TRBV28|TRBJ1-1
CASSTRGQGNTEAFF
>-|TRBV10-2|TRBJ2-5
CASSESSRLETQYF
>TRBD1|TRBV12-3/TRBV12-4|TRBJ2-3
CASSRDRDTHYF
>-|TRBV4-3|TRBJ2-6
CASSPRDSGANVLTF
>TRBD2|TRBV20-1|TRBJ2-1
CSARRTSGVYNEQFF
>-|TRBV7-2|TRBJ2-7
CASSPYGTIYTYEQYF
>-|TRBV27|TRBJ2-5
CASSRRNQETQYF